Included here is one TCR beta chain sequence, with context. Its antigen is not identified. This record comes from a study of human T cells and chemical hapten exposure. Study overall: The cohort included alopecia areata under or over 50% scalp, totalis and universalis.

Time point: patch test 1, 2 weeks after DPC sensitization. Treatment here: therapeutic diphenylcyclopropenone sensitization with weekly scalp DPC. The starting material, unfractionated whole blood, was used for total RNA extraction. Study findings and constraints: Following DPC sensitization, TCRs present above 1 in 1000 frequency showed no change.

As originally analysed: Sampled TCR counts reached a median of roughly 100,000 per sample, with values ranging from roughly 20,000 to 750,000. TCRdb fed the RACE reads into MiXCR, producing one record per CDR3 protein. The V and J calls were determined by TCRdb, not by the authors. The sample contains about 34,000 distinct CDR3 sequences, roughly 6.4% of which appear only once. The junction had 7 bases not matched to a gene; V was cut back by 6 bases and J by 5 bases. The germline V gene has CDR1 MNHEY and CDR2 SVGEGT. CDR3 size: 15 residues. The specimen was whole blood, collected in connection with sensitization to the hapten diphenylcyclopropenone (DPC). V is TRBV6-2 or TRBV6-3 and J is TRBJ1-5; the match to TRBD1 covers 10 bases. The clonotype was recovered from a woman aged 25-40 years with alopecia areata. Some clones in this sample may be carry-over from other donors' samples. CDR3 coding DNA: TGTGCCAGCAGATCCGGGACAGGGGACGATCAGCCCCAGCATTTT. Encoded protein: CASRSGTGDDQPQHF.